This T cell receptor (beta chain) comes out of a study of OX40 agonist ivuxolimab in advanced cancers. Whole-study results and caveats: Circulating CD4+ and CD8+ T cells showed clonal expansion by week 6 at 0.1 to 3.0 mg/kg.

Profiled with immunoSEQ multiplex PCR; TCRdb holds only in-frame clones, not every one. Of nearly 80,000 clones detected, 84% appear once; the ten largest clones hold 25%. Germline loops: CDR1 SGDLS, CDR2 YYNGEE. V gave up 6 bases and J gave up 5 bases, with 12 bases separating them. The CDR3 extends over 14 amino acids. As concerns this clone: The antigen remains unidentified.

The chain links TRBV9 to TRBJ1-6; D may be TRBD1 (6 bases). This TCR came from an adult with an advanced solid tumor such as melanoma, head and neck, liver or kidney cancer. This sample comprised CD4+ or CD8+ T cells sorted from blood, obtained in a trial of the OX40 agonist ivuxolimab. CDR3 amino acids: CASTTRDNNSPLHF. The DNA of the CDR3 is TGTGCCAGCACCACCAGGGACAATAATTCACCCCTCCACTTT. The complete variable domain, with remaining parts taken from reference TRBV9 and TRBJ1-6, reads DSGVTQTPKHLITATGQRVTLRCSPRSGDLSVYWYQQSLDQGLQFLIQYYNGEERAKGNILERFSAQQFPDLHSELNLSSLELGDSALYFCASTTRDNNSPLHFGNGTRLTVT.